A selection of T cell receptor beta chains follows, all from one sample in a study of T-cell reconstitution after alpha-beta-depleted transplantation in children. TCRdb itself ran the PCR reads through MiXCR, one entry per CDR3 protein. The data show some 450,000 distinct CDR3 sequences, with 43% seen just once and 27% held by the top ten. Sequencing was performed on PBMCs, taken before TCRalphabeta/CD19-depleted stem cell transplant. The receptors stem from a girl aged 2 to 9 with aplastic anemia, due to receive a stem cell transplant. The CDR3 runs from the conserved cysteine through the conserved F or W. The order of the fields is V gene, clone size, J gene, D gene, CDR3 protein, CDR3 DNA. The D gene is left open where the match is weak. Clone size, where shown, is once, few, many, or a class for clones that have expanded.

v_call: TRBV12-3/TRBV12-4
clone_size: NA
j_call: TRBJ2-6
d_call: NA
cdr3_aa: CASSLDHGFYSGANVLTF
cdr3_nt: TGTGCCAGCAGTTTGGATCATGGGTTCTACTCTGGGGCCAACGTCCTGACTTTC

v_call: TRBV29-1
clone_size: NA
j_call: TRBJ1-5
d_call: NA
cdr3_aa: CSVGISPNQPQHF
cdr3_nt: TGCAGCGTCGGGATTTCCCCCAATCAGCCCCAGCATTTT

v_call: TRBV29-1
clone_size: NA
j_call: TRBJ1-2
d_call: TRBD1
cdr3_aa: CSVDEGARYGYTF
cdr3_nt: TGCAGCGTTGACGAGGGGGCGCGGTATGGCTACACCTTC

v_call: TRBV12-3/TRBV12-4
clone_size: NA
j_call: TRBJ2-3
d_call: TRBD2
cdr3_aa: CASSILPGLARTDTQYF
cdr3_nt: TGTGCCAGCAGTATATTACCGGGACTAGCGCGAACAGATACGCAGTATTTT

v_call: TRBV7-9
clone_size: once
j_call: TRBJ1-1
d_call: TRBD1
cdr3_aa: CASSGQGDVSEAFF
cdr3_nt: TGTGCCAGCAGCGGACAGGGGGACGTTTCTGAAGCTTTCTTT

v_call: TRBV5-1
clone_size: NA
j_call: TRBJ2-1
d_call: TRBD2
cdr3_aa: CASSLPPCGRMSYNEQFF
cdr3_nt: TGCGCCAGCAGCTTGCCGCCATGCGGGAGAATGTCCTACAATGAGCAGTTCTTC

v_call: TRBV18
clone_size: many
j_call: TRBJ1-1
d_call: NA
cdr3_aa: CASSGGGQTEAFF
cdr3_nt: TGTGCCAGCTCCGGCGGGGGACAAACTGAAGCTTTCTTT

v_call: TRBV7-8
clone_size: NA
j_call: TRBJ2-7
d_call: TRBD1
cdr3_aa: CASSWTGDGYEQYF
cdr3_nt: TGTGCCAGCAGCTGGACAGGGGACGGTTACGAGCAGTACTTC

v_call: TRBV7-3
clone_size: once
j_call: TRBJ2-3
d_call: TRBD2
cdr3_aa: CASSWSSGDTQYF
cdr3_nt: TGTGCCAGCAGCTGGTCTAGCGGGGATACGCAGTATTTT

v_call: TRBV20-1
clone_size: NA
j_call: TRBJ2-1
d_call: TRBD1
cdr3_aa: CSASYRGRLNEQFF
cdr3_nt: TGCAGTGCTAGTTACAGGGGGCGATTGAATGAGCAGTTCTTC

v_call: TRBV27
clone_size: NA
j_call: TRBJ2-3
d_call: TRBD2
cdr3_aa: CASSLPGLAGEVHTQYF
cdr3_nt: TGTGCCAGCAGTCTACCAGGACTAGCGGGAGAGGTGCATACGCAGTATTTT

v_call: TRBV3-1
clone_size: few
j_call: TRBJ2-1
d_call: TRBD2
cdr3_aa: CASSQEVAGGPSNEQFF
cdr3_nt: TGTGCCAGCAGCCAAGAGGTAGCGGGAGGGCCCTCCAATGAGCAGTTCTTC

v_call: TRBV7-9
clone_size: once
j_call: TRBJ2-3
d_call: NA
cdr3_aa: CASSPIGTADTQYF
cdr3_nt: TGTGCCAGCAGCCCTATCGGGACCGCAGATACGCAGTATTTT

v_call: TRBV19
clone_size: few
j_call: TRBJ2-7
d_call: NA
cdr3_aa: CASSVRPHEQYF
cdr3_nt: TGTGCCAGTAGTGTGCGGCCCCACGAGCAGTACTTC

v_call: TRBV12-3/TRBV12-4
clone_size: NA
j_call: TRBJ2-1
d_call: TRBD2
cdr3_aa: CASSFSGRQNNEQFF
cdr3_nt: TGTGCCAGCAGTTTTAGCGGGAGGCAAAACAATGAGCAGTTCTTC

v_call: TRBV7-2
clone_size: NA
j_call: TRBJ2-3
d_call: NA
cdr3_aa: CASSFSWDHLKDTQYF
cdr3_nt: TGTGCCAGCAGCTTCTCCTGGGACCACTTAAAAGATACGCAGTATTTT

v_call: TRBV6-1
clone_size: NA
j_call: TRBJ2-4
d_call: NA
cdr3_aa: CASSRDSLAKNIQYF
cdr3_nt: TGTGCCAGCAGTCGGGACTCCCTAGCCAAAAACATTCAGTACTTC

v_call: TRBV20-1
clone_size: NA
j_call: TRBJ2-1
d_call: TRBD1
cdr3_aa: CSASRGPSSYNEQFF
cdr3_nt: TGCAGTGCTTCGAGGGGGCCGAGCTCCTACAATGAGCAGTTCTTC

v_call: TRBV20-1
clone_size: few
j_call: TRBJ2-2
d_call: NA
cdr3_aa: CSARGGPATGELFF
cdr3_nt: TGCAGTGCTAGAGGGGGACCGGCCACCGGGGAGCTGTTTTTT

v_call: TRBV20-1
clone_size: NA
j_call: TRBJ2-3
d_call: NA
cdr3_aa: CSARDRENTQYF
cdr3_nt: TGCAGTGCTAGAGATCGGGAGAATACGCAGTATTTT

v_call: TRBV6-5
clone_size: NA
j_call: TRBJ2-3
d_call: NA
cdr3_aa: CASSDSDTQYF
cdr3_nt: TGTGCCAGCTCGGACTCGGATACGCAGTATTTT

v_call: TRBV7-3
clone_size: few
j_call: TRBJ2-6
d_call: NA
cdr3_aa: CASSLNEKRGRLAGANVLTF
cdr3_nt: TGTGCCAGCAGCTTAAATGAAAAGAGGGGGAGGCTCGCAGGGGCCAACGTCCTGACTTTC